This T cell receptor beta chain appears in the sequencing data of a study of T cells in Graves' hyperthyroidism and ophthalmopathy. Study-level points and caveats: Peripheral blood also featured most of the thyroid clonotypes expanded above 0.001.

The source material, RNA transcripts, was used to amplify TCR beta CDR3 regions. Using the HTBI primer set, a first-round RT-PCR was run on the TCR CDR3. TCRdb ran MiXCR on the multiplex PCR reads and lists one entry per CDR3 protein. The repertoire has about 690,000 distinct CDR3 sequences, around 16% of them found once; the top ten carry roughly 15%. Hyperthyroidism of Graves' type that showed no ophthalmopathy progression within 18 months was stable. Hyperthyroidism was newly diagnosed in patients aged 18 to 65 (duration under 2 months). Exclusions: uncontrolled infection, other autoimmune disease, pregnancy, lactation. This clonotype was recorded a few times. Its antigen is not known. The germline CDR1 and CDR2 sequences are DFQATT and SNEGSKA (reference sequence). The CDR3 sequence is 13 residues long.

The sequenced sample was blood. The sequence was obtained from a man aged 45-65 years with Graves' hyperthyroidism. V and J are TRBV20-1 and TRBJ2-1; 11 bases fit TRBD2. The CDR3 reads CLAGLADYNEQFF. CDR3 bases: TGCTTAGCGGGACTAGCGGACTACAATGAGCAGTTCTTC.